This is a list of T cell receptor beta chains from one sample in a study of blood T cells in healthy people across ages. MiXCR, run by TCRdb on the 5' RACE reads, gives a single entry per CDR3 protein. Among 800,000 or so distinct CDR3 sequences, roughly 60% were seen once, and the ten largest hold around 30%. The sequenced sample was blood. The receptor source for this set is a man under 40 in good health. The CDR3 runs from the conserved cysteine through the conserved F or W. The order of the fields is V gene, clone size, CDR3 protein. Some rows mark clone size as missing; the rest say once, few, many or name a class of expanded clone.

TRBV4-3 | - | CASSPRNRGNTEAFF
TRBV20-1 | - | CSATATVSNQPQHF
TRBV12-3/TRBV12-4 | - | CASSLGTGRSGANVLTF
TRBV29-1 | - | CSVETGRREAFF
TRBV6-5 | - | CASSYSQGNEQFF
TRBV12-3/TRBV12-4 | few | CASSLGQGNVETQYF
TRBV9 | - | CASSVDVGNSPLHF
TRBV20-1 | few | CSAGAGAMYNEQFF
TRBV5-1 | - | CASSSTDTEAFF
TRBV28 | few | CASSLGDLGVDEQFF
TRBV12-3/TRBV12-4 | once | CASSEQGNTNTGELFF
TRBV5-1 | few | CASSTSGTTDTQYF
TRBV6-2/TRBV6-3 | - | CASSYGGGGETQYF
TRBV6-2/TRBV6-3 | - | CASSYSRAGGTYEQYF
TRBV12-3/TRBV12-4 | - | CASSFRAGNSDEQFF
TRBV4-2 | - | CASSRAGTGSHNEAFF
TRBV5-4 | once | CASSLGVGVLTDTQYF
TRBV7-6 | - | CASSLGTGGFSPLHF
TRBV28 | once | CASTVRGQATYEQYF
TRBV16 | - | CASSQWQEQGGQPQHF
TRBV20-1 | - | CSARASNYEQYF
TRBV20-1 | - | CSARDKTGGFYEQYF
TRBV15 | - | CATSRDFGAQGRTDTQYF
TRBV20-1 | few | CSARDSSGVSTDTQYF
TRBV24-1 | - | CATRRGEEAFF
TRBV4-3 | - | CASSQDWSGYITDTQYF
TRBV6-1 | - | CASSIWSSGGLGETQYF
TRBV28 | few | CASSLGRTGRIQYF
TRBV6-6 | - | CASRSGQGRAGANVLTF
TRBV7-2 | - | CASSVRQGPDTQYF
TRBV4-3 | - | CASSQDLSGRHHF
TRBV30 | - | CAWRGGYATNEKLFF
TRBV4-2 | - | CASSQDSARGISGNTIYF
TRBV7-3 | - | CASSPGRFSPDEQFF
TRBV9 | few | CASSVVGRDYGYTF
TRBV20-1 | - | CSVGQPQHF
TRBV9 | few | CASSVLSRTQDTQYF
TRBV7-2 | - | CASSPGALYEQYF
TRBV24-1 | - | CATSELAGGKETQYF
TRBV7-2 | - | CASRLTGGANQPQHF
TRBV9 | - | CASSALGAASTDTQYF
TRBV6-2/TRBV6-3 | - | CASSSERHEQFF
TRBV20-1 | - | CSAEMGQSTDTQYF
TRBV20-1 | few | CSASAGRRGKDIQYF
TRBV7-2 | - | CASSLLHPPREALHF